These T cell receptor beta chains were read from a single sample in a study of T cells in Graves' hyperthyroidism and ophthalmopathy. A single record per CDR3 protein comes from TCRdb applying MiXCR to the multiplex PCR reads. This table has hundreds of thousands of distinct CDR3 sequences, roughly 20% appearing once. The sequencing sample was made of blood. These receptors were collected from a young man with Graves' ophthalmopathy. CDR3s leave out the opening cysteine and the closing phenylalanine or tryptophan. The order of the fields is V gene, J gene, CDR3 protein.

v_gene: TRBV20-1
j_gene: TRBJ2-1
CDR3aa: SAHGTSGGYNEQF

v_gene: TRBV29-1
j_gene: TRBJ2-7
CDR3aa: SAIQQYEQY

v_gene: TRBV5-1
j_gene: TRBJ1-3
CDR3aa: ASSIGTGGNTIY

v_gene: TRBV28
j_gene: TRBJ1-1
CDR3aa: ASSLTADSKTEAF

v_gene: TRBV5-6
j_gene: TRBJ2-7
CDR3aa: ASSLGNHYEQY

v_gene: TRBV10-3
j_gene: TRBJ1-1
CDR3aa: AIRQPAGGGNTEAF

v_gene: TRBV5-1
j_gene: TRBJ2-7
CDR3aa: ASSSDRGLSYEQY

v_gene: TRBV9
j_gene: TRBJ2-7
CDR3aa: ASSVEASGRLYEQY

v_gene: TRBV20-1
j_gene: TRBJ1-1
CDR3aa: SATDRRALNTEAF

v_gene: TRBV20-1
j_gene: TRBJ2-7
CDR3aa: SARDSGGTGGSPYEQY

v_gene: TRBV11-1
j_gene: TRBJ2-1
CDR3aa: ASSKLGKGSYNEQF

v_gene: TRBV28
j_gene: TRBJ1-1
CDR3aa: AGSLTADSNTEAF

v_gene: TRBV2
j_gene: TRBJ1-1
CDR3aa: ASLRGGTNTEAF

v_gene: TRBV9
j_gene: TRBJ2-1
CDR3aa: ASSLGQGESSYNEQF

v_gene: TRBV9
j_gene: TRBJ2-5
CDR3aa: ASSVGGQETQY

v_gene: TRBV18
j_gene: TRBJ2-1
CDR3aa: ASSPDRGRINEQF

v_gene: TRBV3-1
j_gene: TRBJ1-3
CDR3aa: ASSHPTGGHSGNTIY

v_gene: TRBV7-9
j_gene: TRBJ1-2
CDR3aa: ASSYGGDYGYT

v_gene: TRBV12-3/TRBV12-4
j_gene: TRBJ1-3
CDR3aa: ASIYGSSGNTIY

v_gene: TRBV5-6
j_gene: TRBJ1-4
CDR3aa: ASSAGLKLF

v_gene: TRBV4-2
j_gene: TRBJ1-1
CDR3aa: ASSQPTGTNTEAF

v_gene: TRBV2
j_gene: TRBJ1-5
CDR3aa: ASSSGTGVHQPQH

v_gene: TRBV5-1
j_gene: TRBJ2-1
CDR3aa: ASSFGTSGRGNEQF

v_gene: TRBV28
j_gene: TRBJ2-3
CDR3aa: ASKRAGGGTDTQY

v_gene: TRBV6-5
j_gene: TRBJ1-1
CDR3aa: ASSYLGFLNTEAF

v_gene: TRBV9
j_gene: TRBJ2-2
CDR3aa: ASSGQTSGRSGTGELF

v_gene: TRBV28
j_gene: TRBJ2-7
CDR3aa: ASNVPGDEQY

v_gene: TRBV20-1
j_gene: TRBJ2-1
CDR3aa: SASAQSSRTTIPLSSYNEQF

v_gene: TRBV14
j_gene: TRBJ2-4
CDR3aa: ASSQSSGLAGGLAKNIQY

v_gene: TRBV28
j_gene: TRBJ2-3
CDR3aa: ASTGPDTDTQY

v_gene: TRBV27
j_gene: TRBJ1-2
CDR3aa: ASSFAGAGGGYT

v_gene: TRBV7-8
j_gene: TRBJ2-3
CDR3aa: ASSVSGVKLDTQY

v_gene: TRBV28
j_gene: TRBJ2-2
CDR3aa: ASSGTSGSDLGELF

v_gene: TRBV12-3/TRBV12-4
j_gene: TRBJ2-7
CDR3aa: ASSQTGTVEQY

v_gene: TRBV2
j_gene: TRBJ2-7
CDR3aa: ASRSVLGVTYEQY

v_gene: TRBV29-1
j_gene: TRBJ1-5
CDR3aa: SVEDRGAQH

v_gene: TRBV5-1
j_gene: TRBJ1-2
CDR3aa: ANTEGSGYGYT

v_gene: TRBV5-1
j_gene: TRBJ2-5
CDR3aa: ASSFQLAGGETQY

v_gene: TRBV11-1
j_gene: TRBJ1-1
CDR3aa: ASSVTGLGTEAF

v_gene: TRBV30
j_gene: TRBJ2-1
CDR3aa: AWSGERPSYNEQF

v_gene: TRBV6-4
j_gene: TRBJ2-7
CDR3aa: ASSDSALAGVDYSYEQY

v_gene: TRBV6-1
j_gene: TRBJ2-7
CDR3aa: ASSVGLVSYEQY

v_gene: TRBV27
j_gene: TRBJ1-1
CDR3aa: ASSLPAGLNTEAF

v_gene: TRBV19
j_gene: TRBJ1-6
CDR3aa: ASTNTRDSHNSPLH

v_gene: TRBV5-1
j_gene: TRBJ1-2
CDR3aa: ASRTGDNYGYT

v_gene: TRBV12-5
j_gene: TRBJ2-7
CDR3aa: ASGLDRDRGIAYEQY

v_gene: TRBV6-2/TRBV6-3
j_gene: TRBJ1-1
CDR3aa: ASSSESYTEAF

v_gene: TRBV6-1
j_gene: TRBJ1-1
CDR3aa: ASSVQGYTEAF

v_gene: TRBV6-1
j_gene: TRBJ2-7
CDR3aa: ASRDGLLGQY

v_gene: TRBV19
j_gene: TRBJ1-2
CDR3aa: ASSSQGPGSYGYT

v_gene: TRBV24-1
j_gene: TRBJ2-7
CDR3aa: ATSALTSGSYEQY